These 19 T cell receptor beta chains were sequenced from one sample in a study of metastatic and nonmetastatic thyroid tumors. Before thyroid surgery, none of the patients had received any treatment. TCRdb reprocessed the PCR reads using MiXCR. The sample lists approximately 2,500 clones, around 28% occurring once. Source material: tumor tissue. All receptors derive from a female donor with papillary thyroid cancer or a benign thyroid nodule (not recorded which). Some clones in this sample may be carry-over from other donors' samples.

This clone was recorded a few times. The rearrangement uses TRBV19 and TRBJ1-5; D is unclear. The CDR3 is made up of 15 amino acids. Trimming stripped 0 bases from V and 7 bases from J, with 13 bases between. Germline V lookup: CDR1 LNHDA, CDR2 SQIVND (reference sequence). The CDR3 here is CASSIDIGKEQPQHF. CDR3 in DNA: TGTGCCAGTAGTATAGATATAGGGAAGGAGCAGCCCCAGCATTTT. The full variable domain, rest sourced from reference TRBV19 and TRBJ1-5, is DGGITQSPKYLFRKEGQNVTLSCEQNLNHDAMYWYRQDPGQGLRLIYYSQIVNDFQKGDIAEGYSVSREKKESFPLTVTSAQKNPTAFYLCASSIDIGKEQPQHFGDGTRLSIL.

The V and J genes are TRBV28 and TRBJ2-3; 11 bases map to TRBD1. The V gene's germline CDR1 is MDHEN and CDR2 SYDVKM. The J segment lost 4 bases and the V segment lost 5 bases, leaving 8 bases of the junction unmatched. This CDR3 spans 16 amino acids. Here the CDR3 reads CASSEDRGPGADTQYF. For the CDR3, the DNA is TGTGCCAGCAGTGAGGACAGGGGGCCCGGGGCAGATACGCAGTATTTT. Using reference TRBV28 and TRBJ2-3 for the parts outside the CDR3, the full variable domain is DVKVTQSSRYLVKRTGEKVFLECVQDMDHENMFWYRQDPGLGLRLIYFSYDVKMKEKGDIPEGYSVSREKKERFSLILESASTNQTSMYLCASSEDRGPGADTQYFGPGTRLTVL.

This clone was seen only a few times. This rearrangement joins TRBV12-3 or TRBV12-4 to TRBJ2-5, with 7 nucleotides matching TRBD1. V shed 4 bases and J 5 bases; nucleotides not matched to a gene: 7. The CDR3 extends over 14 amino acids. CDR3 loop: CASSSDRVEETQYF. The CDR3 bases are TGTGCCAGCAGTTCCGACAGGGTGGAGGAGACCCAGTACTTC.

The rearrangement joins TRBV11-2 to TRBJ1-2, with 7 bases lining up with TRBD1. V trimming: 0 bases; J trimming: 8 bases; junction bases outside the gene matches: 3. This CDR3 has 13 residues. Germline lookup yields CDR1 SGHAT and CDR2 FQNNGV. The CDR3 bases are TGTGCCAGCAGCTTAGAACAGGGGCGAGGCTACACCTTC. Translated, it gives CASSLEQGRGYTF.

CDR3 coding DNA: TGTGCCCTCAGGGCAAGCTCTGGAAACACCATATATTTT. This encodes CALRASSGNTIYF. The chain recombines TRBV28 with TRBJ1-3; possibly TRBD1 for D (5 bases). The V end was cut by 11 bases, the J end by 0 bases, with 11 bases between. The CDR3 extends over 13 amino acids. Germline CDR1 reads MDHEN; CDR2 reads SYDVKM.

The CDR3 here is CASSPTDGHQPQHF. CDR3 coding DNA: TGTGCCAGCAGCCCCACCGACGGACATCAGCCCCAGCATTTT. The chain links TRBV7-9 to TRBJ1-5; the D is unclear. CDR3 length: 14 residues. Trimming shortened V by 5 bases and J by 5 bases, and 13 bases separated the two germline ends. Germline CDR1 is SEHNR and CDR2 is FQNEAQ (reference sequence).

A few counts support this clone. V usage is TRBV28 and J usage is TRBJ2-5; maybe TRBD2 (5 bases). Looked up from germline, CDR1 is MDHEN and CDR2 is SYDVKM. V gave up 7 bases and J gave up 4 bases, with 16 bases separating them. The CDR3 is 14 residues long. The CDR3 sequence: CASTMDSRVETQYF. In nucleotides, the CDR3 is TGTGCCAGCACCATGGACTCACGGGTAGAGACCCAGTACTTC.

By sample fraction, this clone is medium-sized. The V and J genes are TRBV12-3 or TRBV12-4 and TRBJ2-3; 7 nucleotides agree with TRBD2. With V trimmed by 1 base and J by 6 bases, 4 bases remained unmatched. There are 14 residues in the CDR3. The DNA of the CDR3 is TGTGCCAGCAGTTTAGGCGGGAGTTCGGATACGCAGTATTTT. Its translation is CASSLGGSSDTQYF.

The chain combines TRBV27 with TRBJ1-6; maybe TRBD1 (5 bases). CDR3 length: 14 amino acids. Trimming stripped 0 bases from V and 10 bases from J, with 10 bases between. The germline CDR1 and CDR2 sequences are MNHEY and SMNVEV (reference sequence). In DNA, the CDR3 is TGTGCCAGCAGTTTATCCCTAGGGGCGTCACCCCTCCACTTT. Encoded protein: CASSLSLGASPLHF.

This clone was counted a few times. The V gene is TRBV15, the J gene TRBJ2-1; TRBD1 or TRBD2 may be the D gene (5 bases each). The CDR3 has 17 residues. Trimming pared 3 bases from V and 4 bases from J, leaving 19 bases between. In germline, CDR1 is LNHNV, CDR2 YYDKDF (reference sequence). Written as DNA, the CDR3 is TGTGCCACCAGCAGTACCTCTTCGGGACGGTTTTACAATGAGCAGTTCTTC. It codes for CATSSTSSGRFYNEQFF.

The genes are TRBV19 and TRBJ1-5; TRBD1 is a possible D gene (5 bases). Trimming stripped 6 bases from V and 0 bases from J, with 21 bases between. The CDR3 is 18 amino acids. The germline V gene encodes CDR1 LNHDA and CDR2 SQIVND (reference sequence). For the CDR3, the DNA is TGTGCCAGTAGCCCAAGTCAGGGAGGGGATCATAGCAATCAGCCCCAGCATTTT. Its translation is CASSPSQGGDHSNQPQHF.

This clone was counted a few times. The J gene is TRBJ1-2, the V gene TRBV6-4; D unresolved. CDR1 is MRHNA, CDR2 SNTAGT, per germline. The CDR3 runs to 20 residues. V lost 5 bases to trimming and J lost 4 bases, with 32 bases between them. The CDR3 nucleotides read TGTGCCAGCAGTCGACAACCTGCAAATCAGCCCCTACTCCCCCTCTATGGCTACACCTTC. Amino acids: CASSRQPANQPLLPLYGYTF.

This clone has just a few counts. The rearrangement joins TRBV6-1 to TRBJ1-3, with D unresolved. CDR3 size: 17 residues. Looked up from germline, CDR1 is MNHNS and CDR2 is SASEGT. Trimming cost V 5 bases and J 1 base, with 18 bases left between them. This chain's CDR3 is CASSPRPRRFSGNTIYF. The CDR3 region has the DNA TGTGCCAGCAGTCCCCGGCCCCGACGTTTTTCTGGAAACACCATATATTTT.

CDR3 amino acids: CASSLGQGVGAFF. The DNA for the CDR3 is TGTGCCAGCAGTTTAGGGCAGGGAGTAGGGGCTTTCTTT. The chain links TRBV27 to TRBJ1-1; D is possibly TRBD1 (5 bases). V lost 2 bases to trimming and J lost 11 bases, with 15 bases between them. The CDR3 has 13 amino acids. Germline V gene sequence: CDR1 MNHEY, CDR2 SMNVEV (reference sequence).

This clone was observed a handful of times. The V call is TRBV6-2 or TRBV6-3, the J call TRBJ1-1; D not certain. This CDR3 spans 12 amino acids. V lost 3 bases to trimming and J lost 7 bases, with 9 bases between them. Per germline, CDR1 MNHEY and CDR2 SVGEGT. CDR3 region: CASSYPDNEAFF. The CDR3 region has the DNA TGTGCCAGCAGTTATCCGGATAATGAAGCTTTCTTT.

The chain links TRBV5-1 to TRBJ2-1, with D unresolved. CDR3 length: 17 residues. Deletions cut 0 bases from V and 4 bases from J, with 17 bases between. CDR1 SGHRS and CDR2 YFSETQ come from the germline V gene. The CDR3 nucleotides read TGCGCCAGCAGCTTGGGGATTGACACAAAAGCATACAATGAGCAGTTCTTC. Translated, it gives CASSLGIDTKAYNEQFF.

This clone was recorded at least ten times. The chain couples TRBV28 to TRBJ1-4; no clear D. The germline V gene encodes CDR1 MDHEN and CDR2 SYDVKM. The germline V and J ends were trimmed by 5 bases and 4 bases, with 14 bases remaining between them. This CDR3 has 15 amino acids. As DNA, the CDR3 is TGTGCCAGCAGTCCTTGGGGAGGGAATAATGAAAAACTGTTTTTT. The encoded protein is CASSPWGGNNEKLFF.

This clone is large by share. The chain is built from TRBV30 and TRBJ1-5; possibly TRBD1 for D (6 bases). This CDR3 spans 15 amino acids. CDR1 is GTSNPN and CDR2 is SVGIG in the germline V gene (reference sequence). V lost 4 bases and J 0 bases, leaving 13 bases between the germline ends. The DNA for the CDR3 is TGTGCCTGGAAGAAGGGACACAATAGCAATCAGCCCCAGCATTTT. Amino acid sequence: CAWKKGHNSNQPQHF.

This clone showed up just a few times. This chain uses TRBV6-1 with TRBJ1-2; TRBD1 might be the D (5 bases). V was pared by 5 bases and J by 0 bases, with 10 bases between. This CDR3 region has 14 residues. Germline-derived CDR1 and CDR2 are MNHNS and SASEGT. The CDR3 nucleotides are TGTGCCAGCAGTACAGGACGAGCTAACTATGGCTACACCTTC. Translating gives CASSTGRANYGYTF.